This paragraph covers one T cell receptor (beta chain) sequence. The data were obtained in a study of sequential checkpoint blockade in melanoma. Whole-study context: Each arm's sequence ended with maintenance nivolumab.

Method: immunoSEQ multiplex PCR; TCRdb's copy keeps in-frame clones and lacks some. The table records about 28,000 clones, about 89% of them present only once. As for treatment: randomized to nivolumab then ipilimumab (arm A) or the reverse (arm B). DNA-damaging chemotherapy had not been given to any patient beforehand. From thawed PBMCs, live CD3+CD8+ cells negative for CD19 and CD56 were sorted. This CDR3 has 15 residues. J lost 2 bases, V lost 3 bases, and 2 bases had no gene match. Germline CDR1 and CDR2: SGDLS and YYNGEE. The chain combines TRBV9 with TRBJ2-1, with 10 bases aligning to TRBD2. This TCR was recovered from a human donor with melanoma. This specimen consisted of CD8+ T cells sorted from blood (inferred from file names), obtained from a patient given nivolumab and ipilimumab in sequence. The CDR3 loop reads CASSASGGAYNEQFF. The CDR3 coding sequence is TGTGCCAGCAGCGCAAGCGGGGGGGCCTACAATGAGCAGTTCTTC. Looking up the rest from reference TRBV9 and TRBJ2-1 gives the full variable domain: DSGVTQTPKHLITATGQRVTLRCSPRSGDLSVYWYQQSLDQGLQFLIQYYNGEERAKGNILERFSAQQFPDLHSELNLSSLELGDSALYFCASSASGGAYNEQFFGPGTRLTVL.